The 10 T cell receptor beta chains reported below all come from one sample, sequenced in a study of shared clonotypes between healthy human individuals. Clones were sequenced by immunoSEQ multiplex PCR, and TCRdb holds only the in-frame ones, with some missing. Of about 1.1 million clones in the sample, approximately 80% were seen once. The sample comprised memory CD4+ T cells from PBMCs. Subset reported: CD45RA-negative fraction. Receptors were obtained from a man between 18 and 35 years old in good health. Some clones in this sample may be carry-over from other donors' samples.

This clone showed up many times. The chain links TRBV6-5 to TRBJ2-7; TRBD2 matches at 9 bases. Germline CDR1 reads MNHEY; CDR2 reads SVGAGI. Trimming at V came to 5 bases and at J to 6 bases, leaving 8 bases not matched to a gene. The CDR3 covers 14 residues. CDR3 protein: CASSPSGRTGEQYF. CDR3 nucleotides: TGTGCCAGCAGTCCGAGCGGGAGGACGGGCGAGCAGTACTTC.

CDR3 DNA: TGTGCCAGCAGCCTACAGGGGGCAGATACGCAGTATTTT. Its protein is CASSLQGADTQYF. The gene calls are TRBV5-4 and TRBJ2-3, with 8 positions matching TRBD1. The CDR3 is made up of 13 amino acids. Germline V gene data show CDR1 as SGHNT and CDR2 as YYREEE (reference sequence). With 4 bases clipped from V and 4 bases from J, the junction kept 2 bases outside the gene matches.

In this sample, this clone turned up once. V is TRBV6-1 and J is TRBJ1-6; 8 bases line up with TRBD1. Trimming cost V 8 bases and J 8 bases; bases outside gene matches: 11. Germline V gives CDR1 MNHNS, CDR2 SASEGT. The CDR3 covers 15 residues. CDR3 in DNA: TGTGCCAGCGGTGCCTGGACAGGGAGTTATTCACCCCTCCACTTT. Translation: CASGAWTGSYSPLHF.

The rearrangement joins TRBV7-3 to TRBJ2-3; D might be TRBD1 or TRBD2, each matching 6 bases. Germline V gene lookup returns CDR1 SGHTA and CDR2 FQGTGA. The CDR3 runs 15 residues. V was trimmed by 5 bases and J by 1 base, leaving 13 bases between them. The CDR3 DNA is TGTGCCAGCAGCCCGTCCGGGGGCCGCACAGATACGCAGTATTTT. Encoded protein: CASSPSGGRTDTQYF.

The chain has TRBV19 and TRBJ1-1, with no clear D. The CDR3 has 16 amino acids. The V and J ends lost 3 bases and 0 bases respectively, with 14 bases between them. The germline V gene has CDR1 LNHDA and CDR2 SQIVND (reference sequence). DNA of the CDR3: TGTGCCAGTAGTATCGGCCAGGCTGGGATGAACACTGAAGCTTTCTTT. Amino acid sequence: CASSIGQAGMNTEAFF. The whole variable domain, filled in from reference TRBV19 and TRBJ1-1, reads DGGITQSPKYLFRKEGQNVTLSCEQNLNHDAMYWYRQDPGQGLRLIYYSQIVNDFQKGDIAEGYSVSREKKESFPLTVTSAQKNPTAFYLCASSIGQAGMNTEAFFGQGTRLTVV.

This chain joins TRBV6-6 and TRBJ2-2; maybe TRBD2 (5 bases). The CDR3 is made up of 14 amino acids. V was pared by 6 bases and J by 6 bases, with 14 bases between. CDR1 is MNHNY, CDR2 SVGAGI, per germline (reference sequence). CDR3 coding DNA: TGTGCCAGCAGCCGGGATTTCGGTTCCGGGGAGCTGTTTTTT. It codes for CASSRDFGSGELFF.

The chain combines TRBV6-5 with TRBJ1-5; no reliable D call. There are 15 residues in the CDR3. Per the germline V gene, CDR1 is MNHEY and CDR2 is SVGAGI. Deletions cut 0 bases from V and 5 bases from J, with 11 bases between. The CDR3 sequence: CASSYSSVTDQPQHF. CDR3 in DNA: TGTGCCAGCAGTTACTCATCAGTTACCGATCAGCCCCAGCATTTT.

This clone was recorded at least ten times. The genes are TRBV25-1 and TRBJ2-1; D remains unclear. The V end was cut by 6 bases, the J end by 4 bases, with 13 bases between. This CDR3 region has 14 residues. CDR1 MGHDK and CDR2 SYGVNS come from the germline V gene. The CDR3 DNA sequence: TGTGCCAGCAGCGCCATCGGTGGGTACAATGAGCAGTTCTTC. As protein: CASSAIGGYNEQFF.

The chain's CDR3 is CASRSDFPSSYNEQFF. In nucleotides, the CDR3 is TGTGCCAGCAGATCGGACTTCCCGAGCTCCTACAATGAGCAGTTCTTC. The chain recombines TRBV28 with TRBJ2-1; D is perhaps TRBD2 (5 bases). The V gene's germline CDR1 is MDHEN and CDR2 SYDVKM. The CDR3 sequence is 16 residues long. Trimming removed 6 bases from V and 0 bases from J, with 15 bases in between.

J is TRBJ2-7 and V is TRBV28, with D possibly matching TRBD2 (5 bases). Trimming cost V 3 bases and J 2 bases, with 23 bases left between them. The V gene's germline CDR1 is MDHEN and CDR2 SYDVKM. This CDR3 contains 18 residues. For the CDR3, the DNA is TGTGCCAGCAGTTTCCCCCGGGATTGGGGATTACTGACCTACGAGCAGTACTTC. Its translation: CASSFPRDWGLLTYEQYF.